This T cell receptor beta chain comes out of a study of blood T cell repertoires in COVID-19. The CDR3 extends over 15 amino acids. CDR1 and CDR2 from the germline V gene are LNHDA and SQIVND (reference sequence). The V end lost 5 bases, the J end lost 3 bases, and 13 bases lay between the germline ends. Original data processing: How many nucleated cells were present was estimated from reference gene primer amplification. Repertoires were generated with immunoSEQ multiplex PCR, while TCRdb's copy carries only in-frame clones and drops some. V and J calls and clone size follow that table, whereas D and trimming were derived from the DNA. Among about 59,000 clones listed, 70% to 80% were seen once.

The source is a man in his sixties with acute or convalescent COVID-19. Sequencing used peripheral blood. The chain joins TRBV19 to TRBJ2-2; tentative D call: TRBD2 (7 bases). The CDR3 region is CASSDRTRYTGELFF. Here the CDR3 DNA reads TGTGCCAGTAGTGACAGGACTAGGTACACCGGGGAGCTGTTTTTT.